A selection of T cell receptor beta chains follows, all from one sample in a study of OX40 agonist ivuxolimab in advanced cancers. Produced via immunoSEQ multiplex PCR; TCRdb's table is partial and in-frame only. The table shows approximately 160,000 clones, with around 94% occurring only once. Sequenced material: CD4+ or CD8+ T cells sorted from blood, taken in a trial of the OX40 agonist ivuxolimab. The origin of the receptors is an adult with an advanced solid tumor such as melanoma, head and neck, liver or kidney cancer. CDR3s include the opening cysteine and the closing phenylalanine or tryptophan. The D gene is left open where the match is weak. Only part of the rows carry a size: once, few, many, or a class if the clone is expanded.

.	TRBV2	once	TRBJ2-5	TGTGCCAGCAGTGAAGAGAATTGGGTCCGGGGGACCCAGTACTTC	CASSEENWVRGTQYF
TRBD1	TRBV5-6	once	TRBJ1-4	TGTGCCAGCAGCTCTCGGACAGGGAAAGGTGAAAAACTGTTTTTT	CASSSRTGKGEKLFF
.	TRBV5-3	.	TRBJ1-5	TGTGCCAGAAGCCGAGACAGAGACCATAATAGCAATCAGCCCCAGCATTTT	CARSRDRDHNSNQPQHF
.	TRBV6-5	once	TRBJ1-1	TGTGCCACAACAGGGTTATTGAACACTGAAGCTTTCTTT	CATTGLLNTEAFF
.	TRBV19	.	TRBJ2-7	TGTGCCAGTAGTTTATACTCAAAAGCTGTAACCTACGAGCAGTACTTC	CASSLYSKAVTYEQYF
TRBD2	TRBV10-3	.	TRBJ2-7	TGTGCCATCAGTGAGTATCTAGCGGGAGGCCCCTACGAGCAGTACTTC	CAISEYLAGGPYEQYF
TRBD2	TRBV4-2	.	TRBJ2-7	TGTGCCAGCAGCCACGCTAGCGGGACCTACGAGCAGTACTTC	CASSHASGTYEQYF
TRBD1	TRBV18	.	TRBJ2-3	TGTGCCAGCTCACCTATCCCAGGGGGATCCCTCACAGATACGCAGTATTTT	CASSPIPGGSLTDTQYF
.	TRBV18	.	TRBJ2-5	TGTGCCAGCTCGTACAGCGGTTCGGAGACCCAGTACTTC	CASSYSGSETQYF
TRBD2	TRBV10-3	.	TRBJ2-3	TGTGCCATCTGGGCGGGAGTGGTCACAGATACGCAGTATTTT	CAIWAGVVTDTQYF
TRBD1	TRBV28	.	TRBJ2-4	TGTGCCAGCAGTACCTACCGGGACAGGGTACGGTCAGCCAAAAACATTCAGTACTTC	CASSTYRDRVRSAKNIQYF
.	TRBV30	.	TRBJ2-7	TGTGCCTGGAGTGTACTCTACGAGCAGTACTTC	CAWSVLYEQYF
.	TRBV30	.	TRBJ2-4	TGTGCCTGGAGTGCCGGGGGAACCAAAAACATTCAGTACTTC	CAWSAGGTKNIQYF
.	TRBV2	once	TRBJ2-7	TGTGCCAGCAGGGCCGGGACGGGCTATTACGAGCAGTACTTC	CASRAGTGYYEQYF
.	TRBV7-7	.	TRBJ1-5	TGTGCCAGCAGCTTGGACATCAATCAGCCCCAGCATTTT	CASSLDINQPQHF
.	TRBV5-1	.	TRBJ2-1	TGCGCCAGCAGCCTGGTGCAGGACTCATACAATGAGCAGTTCTTC	CASSLVQDSYNEQFF
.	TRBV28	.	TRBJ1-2	TGTGCCAGCAGCCTTACAGGCATCTATGGCTACACCTTC	CASSLTGIYGYTF
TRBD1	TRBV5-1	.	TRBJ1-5	TGCGCCAGCAGCTCAGAAACCGGGACAGGGCCTCAGCCCCAGCATTTT	CASSSETGTGPQPQHF
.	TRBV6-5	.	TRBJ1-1	TGTGCCAGCACCGAATCAGGGGTCAAAGACACTGAAGCTTTCTTT	CASTESGVKDTEAFF
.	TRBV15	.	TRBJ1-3	TGTGCCACCAGCAGAGATCACCGAGGGCGACCTGGAAACACCATATATTTT	CATSRDHRGRPGNTIYF
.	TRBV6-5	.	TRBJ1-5	TGTGCCAGCAGTGAAGTGGGCAATCAGCCCCAGCATTTT	CASSEVGNQPQHF
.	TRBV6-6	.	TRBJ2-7	TGTGCCAGCATATTAGGGGGTAGCTCCTACGAGCAGTACTTC	CASILGGSSYEQYF
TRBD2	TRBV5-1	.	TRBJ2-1	TGCGCCAGCAGCTTGGTGGTACTAGCGGGGGGCTACAATGAGCAGTTCTTC	CASSLVVLAGGYNEQFF
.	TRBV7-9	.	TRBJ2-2	TGTGCCAGCAGCTTAAGTAGGGCATACACCGGGGAGCTGTTTTTT	CASSLSRAYTGELFF
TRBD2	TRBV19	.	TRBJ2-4	TGTGCCAGTAGTACGGGACTAGCGGGAGGGGTCGTCGACATTCAGTACTTC	CASSTGLAGGVVDIQYF
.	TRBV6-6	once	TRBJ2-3	TGTGCCAGCAGTACGAGGGCCCCGGGGGCGAATACGCAGTATTTT	CASSTRAPGANTQYF
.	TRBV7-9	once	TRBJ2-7	TGTGCCAGCACCCCTCTACCTGGGTTGACCTACGAGCAGTACTTC	CASTPLPGLTYEQYF